Included here is one T cell receptor (beta chain) sequence, with context. The antigen is undetermined. The PCR was carried out with 60 Vbeta primers and 13 Jbeta primers. In the original analysis: Later reanalysis found around 80 million unique TCR beta chains, roughly 9.9 million of them shared. Some clones are missing from TCRdb's copy, which holds only in-frame ones; the method was immunoSEQ multiplex PCR. V, J and clone size derive from that table, while D and trimming were established from the DNA sequence. In total, the table holds about 130,000 clones. Each donor was healthy, and each was a bone marrow donor. Germline CDR1 SEHNR, CDR2 FQNEAQ (reference sequence). V was clipped by 6 bases and J by 8 bases, with 16 bases between them. The CDR3 contains 13 residues. The sample comes from a study of cytomegalovirus exposure and HLA in healthy donors. Background on the study: Most donors, around 81% of 398 genotyped, fell in the Caucasian-associated ancestry cluster. Study results and caveats: CMV serostatus was the sole immune exposure information available.

The chain joins TRBV7-9 to TRBJ1-2; D is ambiguous. This sequence was found in a man between 18 and 35 years old in good health and CMV-seronegative. The sample was PBMCs. CDR3 loop: CASRGGGGRGYTF. DNA for the CDR3: TGTGCCAGCAGAGGAGGAGGAGGTCGAGGCTACACCTTC. The whole variable domain, remainder taken from reference TRBV7-9 and TRBJ1-2, is DTGVSQNPRHKITKRGQNVTFRCDPISEHNRLYWYRQTLGQGPEFLTYFQNEAQLEKSRLLSDRFSAERPKGSFSTLEIQRTEQGDSAMYLCASRGGGGRGYTFGSGTRLTVV.